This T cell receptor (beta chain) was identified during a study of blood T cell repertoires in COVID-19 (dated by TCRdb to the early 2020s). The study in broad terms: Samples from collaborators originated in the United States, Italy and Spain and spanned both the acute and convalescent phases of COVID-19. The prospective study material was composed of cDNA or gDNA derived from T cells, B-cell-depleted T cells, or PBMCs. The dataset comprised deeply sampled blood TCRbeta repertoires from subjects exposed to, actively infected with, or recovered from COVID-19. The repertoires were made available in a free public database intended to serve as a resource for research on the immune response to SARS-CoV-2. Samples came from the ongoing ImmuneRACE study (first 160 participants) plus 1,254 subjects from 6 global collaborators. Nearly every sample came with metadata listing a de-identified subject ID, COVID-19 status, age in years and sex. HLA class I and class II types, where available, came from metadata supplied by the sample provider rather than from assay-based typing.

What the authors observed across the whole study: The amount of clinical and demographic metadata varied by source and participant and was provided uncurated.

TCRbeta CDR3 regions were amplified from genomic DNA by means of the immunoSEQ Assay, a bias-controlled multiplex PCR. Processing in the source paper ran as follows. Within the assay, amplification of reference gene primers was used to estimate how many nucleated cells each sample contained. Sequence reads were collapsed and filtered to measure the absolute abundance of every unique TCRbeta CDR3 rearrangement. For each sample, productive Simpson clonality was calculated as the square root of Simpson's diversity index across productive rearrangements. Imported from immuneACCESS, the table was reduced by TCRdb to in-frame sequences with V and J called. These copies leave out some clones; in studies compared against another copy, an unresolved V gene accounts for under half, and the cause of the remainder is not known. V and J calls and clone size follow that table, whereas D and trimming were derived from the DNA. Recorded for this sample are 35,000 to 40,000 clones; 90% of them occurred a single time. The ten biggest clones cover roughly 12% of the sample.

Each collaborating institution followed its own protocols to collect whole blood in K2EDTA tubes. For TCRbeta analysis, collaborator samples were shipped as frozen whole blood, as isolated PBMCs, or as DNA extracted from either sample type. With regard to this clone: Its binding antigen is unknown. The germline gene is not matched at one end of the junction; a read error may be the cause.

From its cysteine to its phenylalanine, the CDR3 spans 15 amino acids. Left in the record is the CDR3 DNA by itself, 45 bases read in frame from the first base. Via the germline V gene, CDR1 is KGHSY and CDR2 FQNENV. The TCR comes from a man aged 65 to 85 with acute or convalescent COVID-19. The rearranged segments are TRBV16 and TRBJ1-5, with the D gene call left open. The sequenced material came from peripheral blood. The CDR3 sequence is CASTESGDSYQPQHF. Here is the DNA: TGTGCCAGCACCGAATCCGGGGATAGCTATCAGCCCCAGCATTTT.